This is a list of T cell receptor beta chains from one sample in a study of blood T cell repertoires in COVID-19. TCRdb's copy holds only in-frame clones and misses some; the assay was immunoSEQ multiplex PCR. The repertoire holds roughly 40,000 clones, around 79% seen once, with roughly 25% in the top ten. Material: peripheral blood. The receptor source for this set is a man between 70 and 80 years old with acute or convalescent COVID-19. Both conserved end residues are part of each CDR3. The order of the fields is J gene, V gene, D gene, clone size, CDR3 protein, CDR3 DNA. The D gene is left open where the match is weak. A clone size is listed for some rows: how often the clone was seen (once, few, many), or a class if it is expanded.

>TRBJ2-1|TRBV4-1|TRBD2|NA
CASSQTSGSYNEQFF
TGCGCCAGCAGCCAAACTAGCGGCTCCTACAATGAGCAGTTCTTC
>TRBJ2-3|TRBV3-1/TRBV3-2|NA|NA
CASSQRRGGTDTQYF
TGTGCCAGCAGCCAACGGAGGGGGGGAACAGATACGCAGTATTTT
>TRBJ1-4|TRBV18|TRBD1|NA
CASSQGAGREKLFF
TGTGCCAGCTCACAGGGGGCAGGGAGAGAAAAACTGTTTTTT
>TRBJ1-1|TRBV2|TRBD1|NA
CATSTGRNTEAFF
TGTGCCACCTCGACAGGGAGGAACACTGAAGCTTTCTTT
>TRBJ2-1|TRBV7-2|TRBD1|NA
CASSSWTGGNEQFF
TGTGCCAGCAGCTCATGGACAGGGGGGAATGAGCAGTTCTTC
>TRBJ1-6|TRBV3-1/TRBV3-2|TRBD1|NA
CASSPVPTGSNSPLHF
TGTGCCAGCAGCCCAGTCCCGACAGGGAGTAATTCACCCCTCCACTTT
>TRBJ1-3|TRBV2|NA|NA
CASTPRYGSSGNTIYF
TGTGCCAGCACCCCGAGGTACGGAAGCTCTGGAAACACCATATATTTT
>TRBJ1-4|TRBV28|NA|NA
CASSPGLGAATNEKLFF
TGTGCCAGCAGCCCAGGCCTGGGGGCTGCAACTAATGAAAAACTGTTTTTT
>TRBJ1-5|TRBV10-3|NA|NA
CAISEEGRAYQPQHF
TGTGCCATCAGTGAAGAAGGGAGAGCCTATCAGCCCCAGCATTTT
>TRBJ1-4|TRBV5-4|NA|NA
CASSARASTNEKLFF
TGTGCCAGCAGCGCCAGGGCTTCAACTAATGAAAAACTGTTTTTT
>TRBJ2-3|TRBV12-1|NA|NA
CASSFGLAGLGTDTQYF
TGTGCCAGCAGCTTTGGGCTAGCGGGGTTAGGCACAGATACGCAGTATTTT
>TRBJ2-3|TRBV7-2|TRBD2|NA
CASSQGLAGSTDTQYF
TGTGCCAGCAGCCAGGGACTAGCGGGTAGCACAGATACGCAGTATTTT
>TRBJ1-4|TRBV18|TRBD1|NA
CASSPPGQGNEKLFF
TGTGCCAGCTCACCACCGGGACAGGGGAATGAAAAACTGTTTTTT
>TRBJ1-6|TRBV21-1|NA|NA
CASSISQRTGGNNSPLHF
TGTGCCAGCAGCATAAGTCAAAGGACAGGGGGGAATAATTCACCCCTCCACTTT
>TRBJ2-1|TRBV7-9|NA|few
CASNSGEPYNEQFF
TGTGCCAGCAACTCGGGAGAACCCTACAATGAGCAGTTCTTC
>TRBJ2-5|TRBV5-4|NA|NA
CASSWEEAQYF
TGTGCCAGCAGCTGGGAGGAGGCCCAGTACTTC
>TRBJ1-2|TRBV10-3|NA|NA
CAISESTEYGYTF
TGTGCCATCAGTGAGTCGACAGAATATGGCTACACCTTC
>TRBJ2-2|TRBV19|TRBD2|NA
CASSLAGGNTGELFF
TGTGCCAGTAGTCTAGCGGGAGGTAACACCGGGGAGCTGTTTTTT
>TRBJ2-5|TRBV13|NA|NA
CASSLRLEETQYF
TGTGCCAGCAGCCTCCGACTTGAAGAGACCCAGTACTTC
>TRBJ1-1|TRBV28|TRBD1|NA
CGLRQGWNTEAFF
TGTGGTCTCCGACAGGGGTGGAACACTGAAGCTTTCTTT
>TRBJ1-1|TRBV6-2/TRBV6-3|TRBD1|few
CASSYTGGTTEAFF
TGTGCCAGCAGTTATACAGGGGGGACCACTGAAGCTTTCTTT
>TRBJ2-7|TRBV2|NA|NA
CASSAGVPSYEQYF
TGTGCCAGCTCAGCAGGGGTCCCATCCTACGAGCAGTACTTC
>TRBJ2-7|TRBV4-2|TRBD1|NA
CASSQVSDRARPSYEQYF
TGTGCCAGCAGCCAAGTGTCTGACAGGGCAAGGCCTTCCTACGAGCAGTACTTC
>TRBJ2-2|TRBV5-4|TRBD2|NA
CASSLATSGSVGTGELFF
TGTGCCAGCAGCTTGGCGACTAGCGGGAGCGTAGGCACCGGGGAGCTGTTTTTT
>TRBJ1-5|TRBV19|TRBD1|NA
CASSWDRGQPQHF
TGTGCCAGTAGTTGGGACAGGGGCCAGCCCCAGCATTTT
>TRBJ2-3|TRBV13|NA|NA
CASSLVSSGLALTDTQYF
TGTGCCAGCAGCTTAGTATCATCCGGGCTAGCGCTCACAGATACGCAGTATTTT
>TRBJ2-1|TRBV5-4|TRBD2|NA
CASSLVAGGHHEQFF
TGTGCCAGCAGCTTGGTCGCGGGAGGCCACCATGAGCAGTTCTTC
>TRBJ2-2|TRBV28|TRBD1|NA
CASRDRGGLFF
TGTGCCAGCAGGGACAGGGGAGGGCTGTTTTTT
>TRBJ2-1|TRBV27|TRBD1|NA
CASSLSGQGARNEQFF
TGTGCCAGCAGTTTATCAGGACAGGGGGCGAGGAATGAGCAGTTCTTC
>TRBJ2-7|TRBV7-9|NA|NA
CASSPLGDEQYF
TGTGCCAGCAGCCCCCTCGGGGACGAGCAGTACTTC
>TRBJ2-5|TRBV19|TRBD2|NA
CASTGSGETQYF
TGTGCCAGTACTGGTAGCGGGGAGACCCAGTACTTC
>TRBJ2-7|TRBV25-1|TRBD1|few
CASNSGGRYEQYF
TGTGCCAGCAACTCAGGGGGACGCTACGAGCAGTACTTC
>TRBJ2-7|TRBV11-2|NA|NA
CASTQSQGPYEQYF
TGTGCCAGCACCCAGTCCCAGGGCCCCTACGAGCAGTACTTC
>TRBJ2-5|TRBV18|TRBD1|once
CASSPRLGQGETQYF
TGTGCCAGCTCACCACGCCTTGGACAGGGGGAGACCCAGTACTTC
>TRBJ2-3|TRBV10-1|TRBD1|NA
CASSRQGADTQYF
TGCGCCAGCAGTAGACAGGGGGCAGATACGCAGTATTTT
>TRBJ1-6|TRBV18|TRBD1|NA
CASSRDRDSPLHF
TGTGCCAGCTCCCGGGACAGGGATTCACCCCTCCACTTT
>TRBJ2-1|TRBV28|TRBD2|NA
CASRPAGSSNEQFF
TGTGCCAGCAGACCAGCGGGGTCCTCCAATGAGCAGTTCTTC
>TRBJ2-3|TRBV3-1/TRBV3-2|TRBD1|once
CASSQGIDRGFNTQYF
TGTGCCAGCAGCCAAGGGATTGACAGGGGGTTCAATACGCAGTATTTT
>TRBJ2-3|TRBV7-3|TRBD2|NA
CASSLTGLAGGGTSTQYF
TGTGCCAGCAGCTTAACGGGACTAGCGGGAGGTGGCACAAGTACGCAGTATTTT
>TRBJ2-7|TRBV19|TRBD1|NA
CASAGQASYEQYF
TGTGCCAGTGCTGGACAGGCCTCCTACGAGCAGTACTTC
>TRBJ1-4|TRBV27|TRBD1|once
CASSSGQLTTNEKLFF
TGTGCCAGCAGTTCGGGACAGCTTACGACTAATGAAAAACTGTTTTTT
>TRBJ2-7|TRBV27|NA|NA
CASSSLYEQYF
TGTGCCAGCAGTTCCCTGTACGAGCAGTACTTC
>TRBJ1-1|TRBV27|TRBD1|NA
CASSSRQGLGTEAFF
TGTGCCAGCAGTTCAAGACAGGGGCTCGGCACTGAAGCTTTCTTT
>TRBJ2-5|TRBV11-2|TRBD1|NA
CASSFLSGQTIRRETQYF
TGTGCCAGCAGCTTCCTCTCGGGACAGACAATCCGCCGGGAGACCCAGTACTTC
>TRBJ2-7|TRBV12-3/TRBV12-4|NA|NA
CASSPSPTYEQYF
TGTGCCAGCAGCCCATCCCCTACCTACGAGCAGTACTTC